A single sample gave rise to the 30 T cell receptor beta chains below, sequenced in a study of T cells after yellow fever vaccination. TCRdb called the 5' RACE reads again in MiXCR, with one record for every CDR3 protein. The table shows approximately 300,000 distinct CDR3 sequences, with 8.7% occurring only once. The starting material was PBMCs, obtained on the day of the first yellow fever vaccination. The receptors were sampled from a man between 18 and 29 years old who received the YFV17D yellow fever vaccine.

In its sample, this clonotype was seen a few times. As DNA, the CDR3 is TGCAGCGTGCAACCCTTGACAGGGGAGGGCACTAATGAAAAACTGTTTTTT. This translates into CSVQPLTGEGTNEKLFF. V is TRBV29-1 and J is TRBJ1-4; 8 bases agree with TRBD1. The CDR3 consists of 17 residues. Unmatched junction bases numbered 14, after V lost 6 bases and J lost 2 bases. Germline CDR1 SQVTM, CDR2 ANQGSEA.

The chain links TRBV30 to TRBJ2-7; D gene unclear. The V end was cut by 0 bases, the J end by 6 bases, with 6 bases between. Germline V gene sequence: CDR1 GTSNPN, CDR2 SVGIG (reference sequence). This CDR3 has 11 residues. The CDR3, as DNA: TGTGCCTGGAGTGTCTTCCTCGAGCAGTACTTC. It specifies CAWSVFLEQYF.

A few counts support this clonotype. The chain links TRBV7-2 to TRBJ2-7, with 8 bases identical to TRBD2. CDR3 length: 16 residues. CDR1 and CDR2 from the germline V gene are SGHTA and FQGNSA. V was pared by 3 bases and J by 7 bases, with 14 bases of the junction left unmatched. The DNA of the CDR3 is TGTGCCAGCAGCTTCAATCCCCTCGCGGGGGGCCAAGAGCAGTACTTC. It encodes CASSFNPLAGGQEQYF.

This clonotype was counted many times. V gene TRBV6-2 or TRBV6-3 combines with J gene TRBJ1-4; the D is unclear. The CDR3 length is 18 residues. The V end was cut by 3 bases, the J end by 0 bases, with 17 bases between. In germline, CDR1 is MNHEY, CDR2 SVGEGT. CDR3 coding DNA: TGTGCCAGCAGTTATTCACCGGGTGAGCCTGCAACTAATGAAAAACTGTTTTTT. Amino acids: CASSYSPGEPATNEKLFF.

The genes are TRBV5-4 and TRBJ1-1; D is undetermined. Germline V lookup: CDR1 SGHNT, CDR2 YYREEE (reference sequence). Trimming shortened V by 2 bases and J by 1 base, and 6 bases separated the two germline ends. The length of the CDR3 is 13 residues. CDR3 sequence reads: CASSFHSNTEAFF. CDR3 coding DNA: TGTGCCAGCAGCTTTCACTCGAACACTGAAGCTTTCTTT.

The rearrangement joins TRBV5-6 to TRBJ2-3; TRBD2 aligns across 10 bases. The CDR3 extends over 18 amino acids. Germline V gene lookup returns CDR1 SGHDT and CDR2 YYEEEE. J gave up 2 bases and V 0 bases, and 9 bases lay outside the gene matches. CDR3 residues: CASSLAASGGLLTDTQYF. The CDR3 coding sequence is TGTGCCAGCAGCTTGGCGGCTAGCGGGGGCCTTCTCACAGATACGCAGTATTTT.

This clonotype was detected many times. The chain links TRBV24-1 to TRBJ2-3; D perhaps matches TRBD1 (5 bases). Trimming removed 7 bases from V and 3 bases from J, with 16 bases in between. The CDR3 spans 15 residues. CDR1 is KGHDR and CDR2 is SFDVKD in the germline V gene. The CDR3 DNA reads as TGTGCCACCAGCCTAGGCAGGGTTATAACAGATACGCAGTATTTT. Its translation is CATSLGRVITDTQYF.

This clonotype was found a few times. V and J are TRBV25-1 and TRBJ2-7, with 7 positions matching TRBD1. V shed 3 bases and J 6 bases; nucleotides not matched to a gene: 8. This CDR3 region has 14 residues. CDR1 and CDR2 (germline): MGHDK, SYGVNS. The CDR3 nucleotides read TGTGCCAGCAGTGATTCGGACAGGACCCCCGAGCAGTACTTC. Encoded protein: CASSDSDRTPEQYF.

This sequence joins TRBV10-3 and TRBJ2-2; D is perhaps TRBD1 (5 bases). The CDR3 length is 15 residues. Germline V lookup: CDR1 ENHRY, CDR2 SYGVKD. V was pared by 7 bases and J by 3 bases, with 15 bases between. The CDR3 sequence: CAITAGFVDTGELFF. In nucleotides, the CDR3 is TGTGCCATCACGGCAGGGTTCGTAGACACCGGGGAGCTGTTTTTT.

The chain couples TRBV20-1 to TRBJ1-3; D might be TRBD1 (6 bases). V was shortened by 2 bases and J by 5 bases, with 13 bases between the two germline ends. Per germline, CDR1 DFQATT and CDR2 SNEGSKA (reference sequence). This CDR3 region has 14 residues. The CDR3 loop is CSARRQVIRNTIYF. CDR3 bases: TGCAGTGCTAGAAGACAGGTGATAAGAAACACCATATATTTT.

The rearrangement uses TRBV14 and TRBJ1-2, with 8 bases matching TRBD1. Germline CDR1 SGHDN, CDR2 FVKESK. V dropped 4 bases and J dropped 8; count of bases not matched to a gene: 6. The CDR3 totals 13 residues. The chain's CDR3 is CASSPRTGQGYTF. The DNA of the CDR3 is TGTGCCAGCAGCCCCCGGACAGGGCAGGGCTACACCTTC.

This clonotype was recorded a few times. The rearrangement links TRBV3-1 to TRBJ1-1; 7 bases line up with TRBD1. Trimming cost V 6 bases and J 5 bases; bases outside gene matches: 6. The CDR3 contains 13 residues. Germline CDR1 and CDR2: LGHDT and YNNKEL (reference sequence). The CDR3 sequence: CASSRQGWTEAFF. The CDR3 DNA follows: TGTGCCAGCAGTCGACAGGGATGGACTGAAGCTTTCTTT.

As concerns this clonotype: The junction departs from germline at one end; a sequencing error may be responsible. The chain carries TRBV20-1 and TRBJ2-5; 9 nucleotides line up with TRBD2. The CDR3 covers 16 residues. Germline V lookup: CDR1 DFQATT, CDR2 SNEGSKA (reference sequence). In DNA, the CDR3 is TGCTGTGCTAGAGATCCTCTGCGGGGGGGCCGGGAGACCCAGTACTTC. It translates to CCARDPLRGGRETQYF.

In its sample, this clonotype was seen many times. The rearrangement joins TRBV4-2 to TRBJ1-3; 7 bases fit TRBD1. The V segment lost 4 bases and the J segment 4 bases; nucleotides outside the gene matches: 7. The germline V gene encodes CDR1 LGHNA and CDR2 YNFKEQ. The CDR3 runs to 15 residues. In nucleotides, the CDR3 is TGTGCCAGCAGCCCCACAGGGGTGGAAGGAAACACCATATATTTT. Encoded protein: CASSPTGVEGNTIYF.

A word on this clonotype: Its ends do not fully match the called genes, so a read error is possible. The rearrangement links TRBV6-5 to TRBJ1-2; D is uncertain. This CDR3 comprises 14 residues. Germline V gene sequence: CDR1 MNHEY, CDR2 SVGAGI. CDR3 sequence: CAGSYSTEGRGYTF. The CDR3 region has the DNA TGTGCCGGCAGTTACTCAACCGAGGGAAGGGGCTACACCTTC.

The table lists this clonotype with a few counts. The chain recombines TRBV12-3 or TRBV12-4 with TRBJ2-5; D unclear. The CDR3 has 13 amino acids. The V gene lost 3 bases and the J gene lost 2 bases, with 7 bases spanning the gap. CDR3 protein: CASSLVRQETQYF. The CDR3 coding sequence is TGTGCCAGCAGTTTGGTCAGACAAGAGACCCAGTACTTC.

In this sample, this clonotype turned up a few times. The chain is built from TRBV5-1 and TRBJ2-3; D not certain. Per the germline V gene, CDR1 is SGHRS and CDR2 is YFSETQ. The CDR3 contains 13 residues. Trimming pared 5 bases from V and 4 bases from J, leaving 11 bases between. CDR3 nucleotides: TGCGCCAGCAGTTCGGTCCACCCAGATACGCAGTATTTT. It yields the protein CASSSVHPDTQYF.

The gene calls are TRBV10-3 and TRBJ1-2, with TRBD1 matching 8 bases. The CDR3 runs 15 residues. Losses at the gene ends were 2 bases for V and 4 bases for J; bases not matched to a gene: 6. From germline, CDR1 is ENHRY and CDR2 SYGVKD. This CDR3 is CAISEADREGYGYTF. CDR3 DNA sequence: TGTGCCATCAGTGAGGCGGACAGGGAGGGCTATGGCTACACCTTC.

The chain employs TRBV12-3 or TRBV12-4 and TRBJ1-5; the match to TRBD1 covers 8 bases. V shed 7 bases and J 6 bases; nucleotides not matched to a gene: 8. This CDR3 has 14 residues. CDR3 sequence: CASTPGQGVQPQHF. Written as DNA, the CDR3 is TGTGCCAGCACCCCCGGACAGGGCGTTCAGCCCCAGCATTTT.

This clonotype was seen a few times. This chain uses TRBV6-1 with TRBJ1-4; unclear D gene. Looked up from germline, CDR1 is MNHNS and CDR2 is SASEGT. V gave up 5 bases and J gave up 0 bases, with 13 bases separating them. The length of the CDR3 is 16 residues. In DNA, the CDR3 is TGTGCCAGCAGTCGACGTCGGCAGACAACTAATGAAAAACTGTTTTTT. Translating gives CASSRRRQTTNEKLFF.

This clonotype came up a few times. As DNA, the CDR3 is TGCAGCGTTGGGGACACCGGCACAGATACGCAGTATTTT. Translation: CSVGDTGTDTQYF. The chain couples TRBV29-1 to TRBJ2-3; D perhaps matches TRBD1 (6 bases). Trimming removed 4 bases from V and 1 base from J, with 9 bases in between. The CDR3 sequence is 13 residues long. Germline-derived CDR1 and CDR2 are SQVTM and ANQGSEA.

The rearrangement uses TRBV2 and TRBJ2-1; TRBD2 matches at 8 bases. Germline lookup yields CDR1 SNHLY and CDR2 FYNNEI. V lost 7 bases, J lost 12 bases, and 5 bases stayed unmatched. This CDR3 region has 11 residues. The CDR3 coding sequence is TGTGCCAGCAACGACGGACTAGCGCAGTTCTTC. Amino acids: CASNDGLAQFF.

This clonotype came up many times. The V and J genes are TRBV29-1 and TRBJ2-3; 10 nucleotides agree with TRBD2. Trimming cost V 8 bases and J 6 bases; bases outside gene matches: 8. The CDR3 spans 13 residues. Germline CDR1 and CDR2: SQVTM and ANQGSEA. The chain's CDR3 is CSLAGARGDTQYF. CDR3 nucleotide sequence: TGCAGCCTAGCGGGAGCTCGCGGGGATACGCAGTATTTT.

The gene calls are TRBV11-2 and TRBJ1-2, with 10 bases matching TRBD1. This CDR3 is 13 amino acids long. Germline CDR1 SGHAT, CDR2 FQNNGV. After removal of 5 bases from V and 6 bases from J, the junction contained 3 bases not matched to a gene. In DNA, the CDR3 is TGTGCCAGCAGCGACAGGGGGCGAGATGGCTACACCTTC. Its protein product is CASSDRGRDGYTF.

The chain is built from TRBV9 and TRBJ2-3; TRBD1 aligns across 7 bases. The CDR3 runs to 14 residues. The V and J ends lost 3 bases and 4 bases, in that order; junction bases with no gene match: 5. In germline, CDR1 is SGDLS, CDR2 YYNGEE. CDR3 nucleotide sequence: TGTGCCAGCAGCGGTTCGAGGGGGCCAGATACGCAGTATTTT. Its translation is CASSGSRGPDTQYF.

This clonotype came up a few times. The chain employs TRBV2 and TRBJ2-3; D is undetermined. The CDR3 is made up of 12 amino acids. Trimming cost V 3 bases and J 8 bases, with 9 bases left between them. The V gene's germline CDR1 is SNHLY and CDR2 FYNNEI. CDR3 sequence: CASSDPSGTQYF. Written as DNA, the CDR3 is TGTGCCAGCAGTGACCCCAGTGGTACGCAGTATTTT.

The chain employs TRBV10-3 and TRBJ1-1; weak D call: TRBD1 (6 bases). The CDR3 extends over 13 amino acids. Trimming cost V 9 bases and J 1 base, with 12 bases left between them. Germline V gene data show CDR1 as ENHRY and CDR2 as SYGVKD. The CDR3 is CAMNSQGNTEAFF. CDR3 DNA: TGTGCCATGAACTCACAGGGGAACACTGAAGCTTTCTTT.

This clonotype has ten or more counts. The rearrangement joins TRBV9 to TRBJ2-1, with TRBD2 matching 8 bases. This CDR3 comprises 14 residues. The germline V gene encodes CDR1 SGDLS and CDR2 YYNGEE. After removal of 4 bases from V and 4 bases from J, the junction contained 4 bases not matched to a gene. For the CDR3, the DNA is TGTGCCAGCAGCCGGGGGGGCAAATACAATGAGCAGTTCTTC. It specifies CASSRGGKYNEQFF. Based on the CDR3 plus reference TRBV9 and TRBJ2-1, the full variable domain is DSGVTQTPKHLITATGQRVTLRCSPRSGDLSVYWYQQSLDQGLQFLIQYYNGEERAKGNILERFSAQQFPDLHSELNLSSLELGDSALYFCASSRGGKYNEQFFGPGTRLTVL.

This clonotype has a handful of counts. This sequence joins TRBV6-1 and TRBJ2-7; 16 bases are shared with TRBD2. The CDR3 runs to 15 residues. Germline-derived CDR1 and CDR2 are MNHNS and SASEGT. Trimming removed 6 bases from V and 7 bases from J; junction bases left unmatched: 6. The CDR3, as DNA: TGTGCCAGCAGCCAAGGGACTAGCGGGGGGGGTGAGCAGTACGTC. It is translated as CASSQGTSGGGEQYV.

This clonotype was found many times. The chain links TRBV6-5 to TRBJ2-3; D is unclear. With 2 bases removed from V and 2 bases from J, the gap between germline ends came to 11 bases. Germline V CDR1 and CDR2: MNHEY, SVGAGI. This CDR3 contains 15 residues. Here the CDR3 DNA reads TGTGCCAGCAGTTACGGTCGACTCTACACAGATACGCAGTATTTT. This encodes CASSYGRLYTDTQYF.